This T cell receptor beta chain was captured in a study of blood T cells in healthy people across ages. The use of a sample-barcoded 5' primer and a J-beta primer mix characterized a second PCR of roughly 6 to 11 cycles. The template-switch adaptor, which had 12 random nucleotides, put a tag on each cDNA molecule. MiXCR, applied by TCRdb to the 5' RACE reads, yields one record per CDR3 protein. The table shows over 500,000 distinct CDR3 sequences, with around 27% occurring only once. This CDR3 is 15 amino acids long. Germline loops: CDR1 MNHEY, CDR2 SVGEGT. The ends lost 6 bases at V and 2 bases at J; junction bases unmatched: 6. These data also featured in a second study, about T cells of mothers and their children. Turning to that study: The sample comes from fewer than 10 healthy Caucasian donors: mothers and children. Input to cDNA synthesis comprised all extracted RNA, at a ratio of around 1.6 ug per 15 ul.

This sequence originates from a boy between 2 and 15 years old in good health. V gene TRBV6-2 or TRBV6-3 combines with J gene TRBJ2-7, with 11 nucleotides matching TRBD1. The specimen sequenced was blood. The CDR3 DNA follows: TGTGCCAGCAGCTTCATGGGACAGGGGGCCTACGAGCAGTACTTC. It codes for CASSFMGQGAYEQYF.